The T cell receptor beta chain described here comes from a study of technical replicates of blood from several donors. Libraries were prepared by immunoSEQ multiplex PCR; TCRdb keeps only in-frame clonotypes and omits some of them. The table records around 17,000 clones, around 87% of them present only once. Germline-derived CDR1 and CDR2 are KGHSH and LQKENI. This CDR3 is 13 amino acids long. V was cut by 2 bases and J by 9 bases, with 13 bases left in between. The chain combines TRBV18 with TRBJ1-1; D unclear. Sequencing was performed on PBMCs. The TCR was taken from a human donor in good health. The CDR3, as DNA: TGTGCCAGCTCACCAGAGCCGGGTCGCCAAGCTTTCTTT. It specifies CASSPEPGRQAFF.